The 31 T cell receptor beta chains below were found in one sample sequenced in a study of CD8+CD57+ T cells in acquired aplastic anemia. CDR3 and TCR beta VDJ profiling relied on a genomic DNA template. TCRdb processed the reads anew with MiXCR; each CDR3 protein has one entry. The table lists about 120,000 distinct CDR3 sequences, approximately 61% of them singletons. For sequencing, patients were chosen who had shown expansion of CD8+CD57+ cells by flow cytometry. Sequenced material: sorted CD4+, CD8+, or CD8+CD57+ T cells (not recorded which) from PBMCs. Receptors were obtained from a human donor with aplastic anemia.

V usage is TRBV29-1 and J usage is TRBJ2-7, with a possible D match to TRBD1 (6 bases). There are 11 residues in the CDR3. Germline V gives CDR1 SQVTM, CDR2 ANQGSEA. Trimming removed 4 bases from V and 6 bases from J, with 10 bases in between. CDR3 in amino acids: CSVGDIGEQYF. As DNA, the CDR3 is TGCAGCGTTGGGGACATAGGCGAGCAGTACTTC.

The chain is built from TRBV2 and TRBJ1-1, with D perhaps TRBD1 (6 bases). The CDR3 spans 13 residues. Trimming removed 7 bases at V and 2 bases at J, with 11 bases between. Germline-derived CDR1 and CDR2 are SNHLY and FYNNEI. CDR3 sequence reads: CASTGVGNTEAFF. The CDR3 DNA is TGTGCCAGCACAGGGGTAGGTAACACTGAAGCTTTCTTT. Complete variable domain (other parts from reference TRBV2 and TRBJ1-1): EPEVTQTPSHQVTQMGQEVILRCVPISNHLYFYWYRQILGQKVEFLVSFYNNEISEKSEIFDDQFSVERPDGSNFTLKIRSTKLEDSAMYFCASTGVGNTEAFFGQGTRLTVV.

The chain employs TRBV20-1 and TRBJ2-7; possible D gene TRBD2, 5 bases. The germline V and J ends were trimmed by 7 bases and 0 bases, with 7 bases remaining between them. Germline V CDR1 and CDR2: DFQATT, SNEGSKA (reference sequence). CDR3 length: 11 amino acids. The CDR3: CSGESSYEQYF. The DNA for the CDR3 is TGCAGTGGGGAGAGCTCCTACGAGCAGTACTTC.

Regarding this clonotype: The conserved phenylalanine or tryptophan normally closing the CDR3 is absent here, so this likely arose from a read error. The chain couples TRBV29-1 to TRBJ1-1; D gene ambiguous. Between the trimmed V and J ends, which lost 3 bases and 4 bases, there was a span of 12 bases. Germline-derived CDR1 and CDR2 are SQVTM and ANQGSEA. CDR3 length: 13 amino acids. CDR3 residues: CSVDAGMRTEAFL. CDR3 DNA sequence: TGCAGCGTTGATGCCGGGATGCGCACTGAAGCTTTCCTT.

The CDR3 region has the DNA TGTGCCAGCAGTGAAGCCCGGACAGGGCGCTACTACGAGCAGTACTTC. Encoded protein: CASSEARTGRYYEQYF. The rearrangement joins TRBV2 to TRBJ2-7; 8 positions agree with TRBD1. V was pared by 0 bases and J by 3 bases, with 7 bases of the junction left unmatched. Germline V lookup: CDR1 SNHLY, CDR2 FYNNEI. The CDR3 runs 16 residues.

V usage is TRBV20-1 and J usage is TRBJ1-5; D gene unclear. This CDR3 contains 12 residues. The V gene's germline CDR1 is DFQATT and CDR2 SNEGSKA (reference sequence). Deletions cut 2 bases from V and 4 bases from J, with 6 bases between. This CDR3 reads CSARSPNQPQHF. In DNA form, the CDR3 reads TGCAGTGCTAGATCCCCGAATCAGCCCCAGCATTTT.

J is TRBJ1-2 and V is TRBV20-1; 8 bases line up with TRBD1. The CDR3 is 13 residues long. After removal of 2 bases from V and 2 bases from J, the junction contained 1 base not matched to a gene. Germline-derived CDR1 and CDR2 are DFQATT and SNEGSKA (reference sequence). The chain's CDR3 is CSARQGANYGYTF. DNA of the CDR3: TGCAGTGCTAGACAGGGGGCCAACTATGGCTACACCTTC.

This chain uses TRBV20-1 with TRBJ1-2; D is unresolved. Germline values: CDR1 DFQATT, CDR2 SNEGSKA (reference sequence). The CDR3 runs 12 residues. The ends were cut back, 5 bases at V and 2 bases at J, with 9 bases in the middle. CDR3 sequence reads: CSAWTANYGYTF. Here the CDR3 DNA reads TGCAGTGCTTGGACGGCGAACTATGGCTACACCTTC.

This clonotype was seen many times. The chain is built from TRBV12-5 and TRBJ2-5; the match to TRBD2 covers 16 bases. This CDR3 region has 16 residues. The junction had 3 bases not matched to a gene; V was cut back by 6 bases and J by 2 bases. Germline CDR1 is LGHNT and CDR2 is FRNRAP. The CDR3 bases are TGTGCTAGTGGCCCGGGACTAGCGGGGGGGCAAGAGACCCAGTACTTC. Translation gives CASGPGLAGGQETQYF.

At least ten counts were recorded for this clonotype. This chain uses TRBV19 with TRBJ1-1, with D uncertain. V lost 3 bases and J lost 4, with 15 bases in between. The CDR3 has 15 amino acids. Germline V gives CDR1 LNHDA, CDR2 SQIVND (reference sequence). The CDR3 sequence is CASSMGWTYGTEAFF. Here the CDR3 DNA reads TGTGCCAGTAGTATGGGGTGGACCTACGGCACTGAAGCTTTCTTT.

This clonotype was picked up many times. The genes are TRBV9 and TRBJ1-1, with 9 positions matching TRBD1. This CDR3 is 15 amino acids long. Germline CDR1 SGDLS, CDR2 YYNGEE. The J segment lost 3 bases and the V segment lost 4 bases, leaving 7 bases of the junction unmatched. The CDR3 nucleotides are TGTGCCAGCAGCCCCAAAGGACAGGGGTACACTGAAGCTTTCTTT. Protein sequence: CASSPKGQGYTEAFF.

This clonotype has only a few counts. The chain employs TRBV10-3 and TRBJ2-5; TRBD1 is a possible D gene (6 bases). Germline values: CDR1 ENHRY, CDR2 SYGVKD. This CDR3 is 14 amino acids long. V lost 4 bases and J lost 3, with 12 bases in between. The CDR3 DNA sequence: TGTGCCATCAGTGTGGGGGCCGTGGAAGAGACCCAGTACTTC. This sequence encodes CAISVGAVEETQYF.

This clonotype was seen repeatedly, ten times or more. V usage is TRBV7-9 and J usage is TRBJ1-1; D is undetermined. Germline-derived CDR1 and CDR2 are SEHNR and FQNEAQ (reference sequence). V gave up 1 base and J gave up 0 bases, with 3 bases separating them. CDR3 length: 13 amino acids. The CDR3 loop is CASSLVMNTEAFF. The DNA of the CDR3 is TGTGCCAGCAGCTTAGTGATGAACACTGAAGCTTTCTTT. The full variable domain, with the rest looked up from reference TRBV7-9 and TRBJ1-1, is DTGVSQNPRHKITKRGQNVTFRCDPISEHNRLYWYRQTLGQGPEFLTYFQNEAQLEKSRLLSDRFSAERPKGSFSTLEIQRTEQGDSAMYLCASSLVMNTEAFFGQGTRLTVV.

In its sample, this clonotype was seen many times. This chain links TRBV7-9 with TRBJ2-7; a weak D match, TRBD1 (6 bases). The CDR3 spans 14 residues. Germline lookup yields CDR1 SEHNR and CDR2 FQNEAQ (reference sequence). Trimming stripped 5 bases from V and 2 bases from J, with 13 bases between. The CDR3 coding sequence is TGTGCCAGCAGCGCCCCGGGACAAGCCTACGAGCAGTACTTC. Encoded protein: CASSAPGQAYEQYF. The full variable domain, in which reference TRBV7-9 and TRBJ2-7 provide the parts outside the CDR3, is DTGVSQNPRHKITKRGQNVTFRCDPISEHNRLYWYRQTLGQGPEFLTYFQNEAQLEKSRLLSDRFSAERPKGSFSTLEIQRTEQGDSAMYLCASSAPGQAYEQYFGPGTRLTVT.

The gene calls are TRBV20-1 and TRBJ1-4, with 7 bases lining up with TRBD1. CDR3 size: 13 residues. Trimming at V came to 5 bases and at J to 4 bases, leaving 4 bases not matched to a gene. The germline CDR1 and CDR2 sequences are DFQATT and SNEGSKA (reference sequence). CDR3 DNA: TGCAGTGCTGCCCGGGACAGTAATGAAAAACTGTTTTTT. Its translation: CSAARDSNEKLFF.

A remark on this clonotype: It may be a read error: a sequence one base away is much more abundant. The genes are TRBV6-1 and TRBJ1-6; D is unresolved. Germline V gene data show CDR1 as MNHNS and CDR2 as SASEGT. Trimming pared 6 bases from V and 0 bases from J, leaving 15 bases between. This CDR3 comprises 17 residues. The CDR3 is CASRQGLFTSYNSPLHF. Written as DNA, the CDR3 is TGTGCCAGCAGACAAGGACTGTTTACCTCCTATAATTCACCCCTCCACTTT.

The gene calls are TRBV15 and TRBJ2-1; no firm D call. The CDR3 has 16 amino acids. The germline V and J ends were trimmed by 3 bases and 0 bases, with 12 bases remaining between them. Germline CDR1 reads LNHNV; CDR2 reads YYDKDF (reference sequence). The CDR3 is CATSRSWLHSYNEQFF. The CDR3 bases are TGTGCCACCAGCAGGTCCTGGCTTCACTCCTACAATGAGCAGTTCTTC.

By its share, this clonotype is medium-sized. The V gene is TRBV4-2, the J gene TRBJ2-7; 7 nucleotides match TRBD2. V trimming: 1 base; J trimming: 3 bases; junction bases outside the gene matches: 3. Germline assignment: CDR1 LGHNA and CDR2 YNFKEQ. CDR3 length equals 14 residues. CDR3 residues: CASSQGEGLYEQYF. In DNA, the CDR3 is TGTGCCAGCAGCCAAGGGGAGGGGCTCTACGAGCAGTACTTC.

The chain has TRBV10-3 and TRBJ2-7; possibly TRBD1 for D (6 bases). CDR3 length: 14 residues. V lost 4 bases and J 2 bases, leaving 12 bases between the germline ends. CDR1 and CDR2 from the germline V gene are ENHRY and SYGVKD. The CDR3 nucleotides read TGTGCCATCAGTGGACAGGAAATGGCCTACGAGCAGTACTTC. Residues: CAISGQEMAYEQYF.

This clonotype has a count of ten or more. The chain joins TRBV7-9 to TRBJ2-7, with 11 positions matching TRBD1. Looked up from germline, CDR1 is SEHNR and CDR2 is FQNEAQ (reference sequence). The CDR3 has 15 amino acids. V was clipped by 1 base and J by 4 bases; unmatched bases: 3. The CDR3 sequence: CASSLGDRGVYEQYF. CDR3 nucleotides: TGTGCCAGCAGCTTAGGGGACAGGGGGGTTTACGAGCAGTACTTC.

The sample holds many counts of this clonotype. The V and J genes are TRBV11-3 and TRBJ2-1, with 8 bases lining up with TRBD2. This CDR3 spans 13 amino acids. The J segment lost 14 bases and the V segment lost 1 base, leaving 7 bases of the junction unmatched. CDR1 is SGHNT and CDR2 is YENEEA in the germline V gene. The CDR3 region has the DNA TGTGCCAGCAGCTTAGGTCGAAGCGGGGGAAAGTTCTTC. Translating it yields CASSLGRSGGKFF.

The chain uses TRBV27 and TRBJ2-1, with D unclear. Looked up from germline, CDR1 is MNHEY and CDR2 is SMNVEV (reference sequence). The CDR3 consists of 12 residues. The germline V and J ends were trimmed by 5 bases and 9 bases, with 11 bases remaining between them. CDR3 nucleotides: TGTGCCAGCAGTGACGTTGGCGGTGAGCAGTTCTTC. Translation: CASSDVGGEQFF.

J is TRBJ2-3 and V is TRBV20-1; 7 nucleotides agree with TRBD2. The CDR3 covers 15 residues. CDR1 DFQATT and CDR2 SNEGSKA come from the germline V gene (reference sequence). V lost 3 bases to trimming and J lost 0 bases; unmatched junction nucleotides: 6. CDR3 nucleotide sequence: TGCAGTGCTAGCCGCGGGAGAGCTAGCACAGATACGCAGTATTTT. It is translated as CSASRGRASTDTQYF.

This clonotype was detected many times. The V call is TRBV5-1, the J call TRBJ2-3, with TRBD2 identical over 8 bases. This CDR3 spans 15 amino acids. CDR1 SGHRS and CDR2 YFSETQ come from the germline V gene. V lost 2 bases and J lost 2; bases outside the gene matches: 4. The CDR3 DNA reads TGCGCCAGCAGCTTTACTAGCGGCCACACAGATACGCAGTATTTT. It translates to CASSFTSGHTDTQYF.

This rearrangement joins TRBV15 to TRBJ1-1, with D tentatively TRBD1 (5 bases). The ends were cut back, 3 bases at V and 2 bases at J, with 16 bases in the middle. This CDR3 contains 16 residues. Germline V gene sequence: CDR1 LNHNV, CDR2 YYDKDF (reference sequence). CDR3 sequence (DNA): TGTGCCACCAGCAGGGGGCCGGTAGGGGCTAACACTGAAGCTTTCTTT. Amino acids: CATSRGPVGANTEAFF.

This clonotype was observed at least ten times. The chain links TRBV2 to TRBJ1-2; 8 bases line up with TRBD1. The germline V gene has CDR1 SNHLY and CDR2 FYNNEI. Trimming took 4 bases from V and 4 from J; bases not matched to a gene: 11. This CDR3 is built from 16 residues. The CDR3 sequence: CASSGSHRGNPYGYTF. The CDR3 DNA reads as TGTGCCAGCAGTGGGTCGCACAGGGGGAACCCCTATGGCTACACCTTC.

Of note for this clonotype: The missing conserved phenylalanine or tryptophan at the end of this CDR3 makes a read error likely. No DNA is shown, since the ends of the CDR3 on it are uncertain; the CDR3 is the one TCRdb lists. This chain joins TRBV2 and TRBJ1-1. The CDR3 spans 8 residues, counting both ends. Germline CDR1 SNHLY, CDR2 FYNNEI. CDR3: CASSEALQ.

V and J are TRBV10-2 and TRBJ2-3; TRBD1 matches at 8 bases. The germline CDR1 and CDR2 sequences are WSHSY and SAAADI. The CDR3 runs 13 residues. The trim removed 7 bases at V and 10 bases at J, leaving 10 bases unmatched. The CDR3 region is CASTPDRVFSQYF. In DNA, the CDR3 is TGCGCCAGCACCCCGGACAGGGTATTCTCGCAGTATTTT.

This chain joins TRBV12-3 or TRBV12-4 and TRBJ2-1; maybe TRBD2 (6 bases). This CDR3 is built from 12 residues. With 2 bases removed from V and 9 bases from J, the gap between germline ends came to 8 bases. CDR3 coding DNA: TGTGCCAGCAGTTTATGGCGGGGTGAGCAGTTCTTC. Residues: CASSLWRGEQFF.

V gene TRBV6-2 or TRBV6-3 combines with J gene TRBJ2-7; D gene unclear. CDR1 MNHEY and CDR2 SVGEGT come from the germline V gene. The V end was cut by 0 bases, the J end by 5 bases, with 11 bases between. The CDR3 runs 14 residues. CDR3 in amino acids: CASSYSNGRHEQYF. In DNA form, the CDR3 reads TGTGCCAGCAGTTACTCGAATGGACGGCACGAGCAGTACTTC.

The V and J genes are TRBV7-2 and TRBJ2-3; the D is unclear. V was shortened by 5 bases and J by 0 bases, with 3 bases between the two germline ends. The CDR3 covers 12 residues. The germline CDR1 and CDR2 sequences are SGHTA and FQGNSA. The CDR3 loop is CASSPSTDTQYF. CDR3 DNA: TGTGCCAGCAGCCCCAGCACAGATACGCAGTATTTT. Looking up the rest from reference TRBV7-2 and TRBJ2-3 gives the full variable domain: GAGVSQSPSNKVTEKGKDVELRCDPISGHTALYWYRQSLGQGLEFLIYFQGNSAPDKSGLPSDRFSAERTGGSVSTLTIQRTQQEDSAVYLCASSPSTDTQYFGPGTRLTVL.